The rows below give T cell receptor beta chains drawn from one sample of a study of CD8 T cells in Susac syndrome. TCRdb used MiXCR to reprocess the immunoSEQ multiplex PCR reads, holding one entry per CDR3 protein. The sample lists approximately 170,000 distinct CDR3 sequences, approximately 93% occurring once. The sequenced sample consisted of CD4+ T cells from PBMCs. These receptors all come from a human donor with multiple sclerosis. Both conserved end residues are part of each CDR3. A D gene is named only where the DNA matches it firmly. For some rows the clone size is stated as once, few or many, or as a class when expanded; others skip it.

-	TRBV7-2	-	TRBJ2-4	TGTGCCAGCAGCCCACCGCCGGGTATTGGCAAAAACATTCAGTACTTC	CASSPPPGIGKNIQYF
TRBD1	TRBV28	-	TRBJ2-3	TGTGCCAGCAGGGCGACAGGGTCCGTGTGGAAGCAGTATTTT	CASRATGSVWKQYF
TRBD2	TRBV27	-	TRBJ2-1	TGTGCCAGCAGGGTAGCGGGAGGCCTCCGGCCCGATGAGCAGTTCTTC	CASRVAGGLRPDEQFF
TRBD1	TRBV5-1	few	TRBJ1-1	TGTGCCAGCAGCTTACAGGGGGGGAACACTGAAGCTTTCTTT	CASSLQGGNTEAFF
TRBD2	TRBV29-1	-	TRBJ2-2	TGCAGCGCTCGGGGACTAGCAGATAGCGGGGAGCTGTTTTTT	CSARGLADSGELFF
-	TRBV12-3/TRBV12-4	-	TRBJ1-3	TGTGCCAGCAGTTTAGAGACATCTGGAAACACCATATATTTT	CASSLETSGNTIYF
-	TRBV5-4	-	TRBJ2-5	TGTGCCAGCAGTCGCAGCAGCGACCAAGAGACCCAGTACTTC	CASSRSSDQETQYF
TRBD2	TRBV5-1	-	TRBJ2-7	TGCGCCAGCAGCTTGGCCACGACTAGCGCATCCTACGAGCAGTACTTC	CASSLATTSASYEQYF
-	TRBV30	-	TRBJ2-7	TGTGCCTGGAGTCGTCAGCTAAACTACGAGCAGTACTTC	CAWSRQLNYEQYF
TRBD2	TRBV5-6	-	TRBJ2-1	TGTGCCAGCAGCTATACCGGGACTAGTGGTGGGTTCTTC	CASSYTGTSGGFF
-	TRBV27	-	TRBJ1-5	TGTGCCAGCAGCAGAGGGGGGGAATATCAGCCCCAGCATTTT	CASSRGGEYQPQHF
-	TRBV24-1	-	TRBJ1-1	TGTGCCACCAGTGAATCCGGGACGGGGAACACTGAAGCTTTCTTT	CATSESGTGNTEAFF
-	TRBV28	once	TRBJ2-7	TGTGCCAGCAGCTATAAAATAGGGGGGGGTGGAAACTACGAGCAGTACTTC	CASSYKIGGGGNYEQYF
TRBD1	TRBV6-5	-	TRBJ1-2	TGTGCCAGCAGTTACTCCGGGACAGCGCAATCGGGCTACACCTTC	CASSYSGTAQSGYTF
TRBD1	TRBV10-3	-	TRBJ1-2	TGTGCCATCGCGCCACGAAGGACAGGGGGAGGCTATGGCTACACCTTC	CAIAPRRTGGGYGYTF
-	TRBV13	once	TRBJ1-4	TGTGCCAGCAGCTATCGAGGGGCTACAGAAAAACTGTTTTTT	CASSYRGATEKLFF
-	TRBV30	-	TRBJ1-3	TGTGCCTGGAGTGTACCCCTAAACACCATATATTTT	CAWSVPLNTIYF
TRBD2	TRBV20-1	-	TRBJ2-3	TGCAGTGCGGGAGAGGCTAGCGGGGAAGATACGCAGTATTTT	CSAGEASGEDTQYF
TRBD2	TRBV20-1	-	TRBJ2-7	TGCAGTGCTGGCCCCGGGACTAGCGGAACCTACGAGCAGTACTTC	CSAGPGTSGTYEQYF
TRBD1	TRBV5-1	-	TRBJ2-1	TGCGCCAGCAGCCGAGGACATAACGACAGGGATGGGCAGCAGTTCTTC	CASSRGHNDRDGQQFF
-	TRBV7-9	once	TRBJ2-7	TGTGCCAGCAGCGGGCTACGAGCGCAGTACTTC	CASSGLRAQYF
-	TRBV28	-	TRBJ2-5	TGTGCCAGCAGTTCACCCCGCGCAGCGAGGGGGGAGACCCAGTACTTC	CASSSPRAARGETQYF
-	TRBV5-4	-	TRBJ2-7	TGTGCCAGCAGCGAGGGGGATGTCGGGCAGTACTTC	CASSEGDVGQYF
TRBD2	TRBV27	-	TRBJ2-5	TGTGCCAGCAGCCCCGGGACTAGCGGGGAGACCCAGTACTTC	CASSPGTSGETQYF
TRBD1	TRBV2	-	TRBJ2-5	TGTGCCAGCAGGGCGACAGGGGGAATTGAGACCCAGTACTTC	CASRATGGIETQYF
-	TRBV10-3	-	TRBJ1-1	TGTGCCTCCAGGGGAGGGGCCTTGGTCACTGAAGCTTTCTTT	CASRGGALVTEAFF
-	TRBV6-6	-	TRBJ1-4	TGTGCCAGCACGGACAGTTTTGCAACTAATGAAAAACTGTTTTTT	CASTDSFATNEKLFF
-	TRBV27	-	TRBJ1-2	TGTGCCAGCACTTCCCGTGGGGGGCCTAACTATGGCTACACCTTC	CASTSRGGPNYGYTF
-	TRBV10-3	-	TRBJ1-1	TGTGCCATCAGTGAGATGGGTACCACTGAAGCTTTCTTT	CAISEMGTTEAFF
-	TRBV20-1	-	TRBJ2-1	TGCAGTGCTAGCGGAGACGACAATGAGCAGTTCTTC	CSASGDDNEQFF
TRBD1	TRBV6-5	once	TRBJ2-4	TGTGCCAGCAAACGAAGGACAGGGTCGTCTATTCAGTACTTC	CASKRRTGSSIQYF
TRBD1	TRBV19	-	TRBJ2-6	TGTGCCAGTAGTCCGAGGGACAGCGGCTCTGGGGCCAACGTCCTGACTTTC	CASSPRDSGSGANVLTF
-	TRBV5-1	-	TRBJ1-2	TGCGCCAGCAGCTTTCTCCAGGGGACCTATGGCTACACCTTC	CASSFLQGTYGYTF
-	TRBV3-1	-	TRBJ2-7	TGTGCCAGCAGCCAAGCAAACGGCGAGCAGTACTTC	CASSQANGEQYF
TRBD2	TRBV6-6	-	TRBJ2-1	TGTGCCAGCAGTTCGTTGACTAGCGGGCGAAATGAGCAGTTCTTC	CASSSLTSGRNEQFF
-	TRBV6-5	-	TRBJ2-5	TGTGCCAGCAGCGACCTGGGCCGGCAAGAGACCCAGTACTTC	CASSDLGRQETQYF
-	TRBV5-4	-	TRBJ2-1	TGTGCCAGCAGCTTGGATCCGGACAGCCACAATGAGCAGTTCTTC	CASSLDPDSHNEQFF
-	TRBV18	-	TRBJ1-3	TGTGCCAGCTCACCCGCAGAAGGAAACACCATATATTTT	CASSPAEGNTIYF
-	TRBV7-2	-	TRBJ1-1	TGTGCCAGCAGCTTAAGGAGGCACACTGAAGCTTTCTTT	CASSLRRHTEAFF
-	TRBV6-5	-	TRBJ1-1	TGTGCCAGCAGTCTCAACTCAGGGAAAGCTTTCTTT	CASSLNSGKAFF
-	TRBV18	-	TRBJ2-7	TGTGCCAGCTCACCACGGAGTCAGGAGTCCTACGAGCAGTACTTC	CASSPRSQESYEQYF
-	TRBV28	-	TRBJ2-1	TGTGCCAGCTTCCGGGACTCACCCTACAATGAGCAGTTCTTC	CASFRDSPYNEQFF
-	TRBV20-1	-	TRBJ2-7	TGCAGTGCTAGAGATCCCGGTGACTACGAGCAGTACTTC	CSARDPGDYEQYF
-	TRBV30	-	TRBJ1-1	TGTGCCTGGAGTGATGGAAGGAACACTGAAGCTTTCTTT	CAWSDGRNTEAFF
TRBD1	TRBV5-4	-	TRBJ1-1	TGTGCCAGCAGCCCCCGGGACAGGAACACTGAAGCTTTCTTT	CASSPRDRNTEAFF
-	TRBV10-2	once	TRBJ2-7	TGCGCCAGCAGTGACGGGCAGGGGCCTCTCTACGAGCAGTACTTC	CASSDGQGPLYEQYF
TRBD1	TRBV27	-	TRBJ1-4	TGTGCCAGCAGTTTAAAGGGACAGGGATGGGAAAAACTGTTTTTT	CASSLKGQGWEKLFF
-	TRBV3-1	-	TRBJ1-1	TGTGCCAGCAGCCAATTCCGTTTCGCAATGAACACTGAAGCTTTCTTT	CASSQFRFAMNTEAFF
TRBD2	TRBV12-3/TRBV12-4	-	TRBJ2-7	TGTGCCAGCAGGGGCAGCGGGAGAGGGTACGAGCAGTACTTC	CASRGSGRGYEQYF
TRBD2	TRBV5-1	once	TRBJ2-3	TGCGCCAGCAGCCCCGGCCTAGCGGGAGTAATCGGCACAGATACGCAGTATTTT	CASSPGLAGVIGTDTQYF
-	TRBV6-5	-	TRBJ1-2	TGTGCCACCCGGCTTACGGGGGCCGGCTACACCTTC	CATRLTGAGYTF
TRBD1	TRBV5-1	-	TRBJ1-1	TGCGCCAGCAGCCCCCAGGGACAGGACGACACTGAAGCTTTCTTT	CASSPQGQDDTEAFF
-	TRBV6-5	-	TRBJ1-5	TGTGCCAGCAGCCGCGACAGTAGCAATCAGCCCCAGCATTTT	CASSRDSSNQPQHF